This T cell receptor (beta chain) was recovered during a study of blood T cells in healthy people across ages. Study results and limitations: Donors of long life had a larger count of naive CD4+ cells and greater diversity than aged donors.

This clonotype was found a few times. The antigen is undetermined. Sample-barcoded 5' priming and a J-beta primer mix drove a second PCR of roughly 6 to 12 cycles. Tagging of each cDNA molecule was performed by a template-switch adaptor with 12 random nucleotides. TCRdb processed the 5' RACE reads anew with MiXCR; each CDR3 protein has one entry. The sample consists of hundreds of thousands of distinct CDR3 sequences, roughly 20% of them appearing once. The ends were cut back, 6 bases at V and 1 base at J, with 15 bases in the middle. There are 15 residues in the CDR3. Every donor contributed roughly 10 milliliters of peripheral blood by blood draw.

This chain links TRBV12-3 or TRBV12-4 with TRBJ1-1, with D possibly being TRBD1 (6 bases). The specimen sequenced was blood. The origin of this receptor is a man in his 70s in good health. The chain's CDR3 is CASSVTGNGNTEAFF. In DNA form, the CDR3 reads TGTGCCAGCAGCGTAACAGGGAACGGGAACACTGAAGCTTTCTTT.